Sequencing of this T cell receptor beta chain was carried out in a study of cytomegalovirus exposure and HLA in healthy donors (TCRdb year 2017). General notes on the study: In an earlier analysis of some 550 of the donors, around 300 Gb of sequence data and 117 million unique TCR beta sequences from roughly 180 million T cells were reported. Approximately 310 gigabases of sequencing data and 91 million or so unique TCR sequences made up an early release that covered under 750 HLA-typed donors. Of the roughly 400 genotyped donors, 65% to 90% fell in the genetic ancestry cluster associated with self-reported Caucasian donors. The study aimed to test whether signatures of past pathogen exposure could be identified by cataloging public T cell receptors. The study used immunosequencing to profile the T cell repertoires of 666 subjects and linked those repertoires to cytomegalovirus serostatus. In addition to the first cohort of about 650 subjects, a separate validation cohort of some 120 different subjects was used. The study combined high-throughput TCR immunosequencing, statistical association of individual TCRs with disease status, and machine learning to predict cytomegalovirus infection status. A later analysis re-examined previously published TCR beta repertoires from around 670 donors and added high-resolution HLA genotyping to investigate patterns of TCR occurrence. Rather than drawing on any new phenotypic data, the later analysis identified candidate immune exposures from TCR beta sequences and the way those sequences occurred across donors. To decide whether each TCR beta V gene segment behaved as functional or pseudogenic, an earlier analysis of 587 of the donors relied on high-throughput TCR beta sequencing. Donor age, sex, ethnicity and CMV serostatus were collected together with the repertoire data. A later genetic analysis used genome-wide SNP genotypes for about 65% of the roughly 670 donors, treating that subset as a discovery cohort. Every repertoire in the discovery cohort had been generated on one and the same sequencing platform. HLA typing covered class I and class II loci at four-digit resolution. Typing coverage differed by locus: A, B, C, DRB1 and DQB1 were typed in about 620-630 donors, DQA1 in about 560, DPA1 in 600 to 610, and DPB1 in 450 to 490. Several DR-DQ haplotypes were treated as single units for association and clustering because of strong linkage in the cohort. Among some 410 genotyped donors of the cohort, an average of around 240,000 unique TCR beta nucleotide sequences was sequenced per donor, of which approximately 19% were non-productive.

Overall study outcomes, separate from this receptor: Broadly in line with IMGT annotations, most TCR beta V segments showed up in productive rearrangements about 87% or about 30% of the time in an earlier analysis of 450 to 750 of the donors. Presence/absence analyses assumed roughly uniform sequencing depth across donors, an assumption that may not hold. Compared with equally common non-associated chains, HLA-associated TCR beta chains in a later analysis were more clonally expanded and had lower generation probabilities. Immune exposure information for the cohort was limited to CMV serostatus. Correlated functional status among segregating V segments might reflect linkage disequilibrium, but an unknown experimental factor could not be ruled out. This cohort had only TCR beta chains sequenced, and the lack of alpha or paired-chain data limited which features could be detected. Cytomegalovirus status was reported to be diagnosed by the classifier with high specificity and sensitivity in both the original and validation cohorts. The study gave a list of about 160 TCR beta chains associated with cytomegalovirus. Some IMGT-functional V segments, including TRBV6-2 and TRBV6-3, could not be told apart with the 87-base-pair reads, so those segments were excluded. In a later analysis, the rate of TCR association differed among HLA loci, with DRB1 alleles having the most associated TCRs and HLA-C alleles having the fewest. A further reported finding was that TCR beta sequences accurately predicted the HLA-A and HLA-B alleles for most subjects in the first cohort. In vitro tests confirmed that a few of the cytomegalovirus-associated TCR beta chains recognize cytomegalovirus antigens. At a false discovery rate of 0.05, a later analysis linked 16,951 TCR beta sequences to specific HLA alleles. Compared with the approximately 670-donor mean, donors in an Asian-associated ancestry cluster had fewer N-insertions in productive TCRs, according to a later genetic analysis. V-gene and J-gene trimming of TCR beta chains was associated with a missense DCLRE1C variant in a later genetic analysis, and the association was replicated in an independent cohort. It was suggested by the authors that the approach could potentially be generalized to other disease states and immunological phenotypes. Strong co-occurrence of HLA alleles, especially DR and DQ, made assigning TCR associations to individual alleles difficult. According to a later analysis, parvovirus B19, influenza, CMV and Epstein-Barr virus appeared linked to several top co-occurrence clusters. Most TCR sequences were observed very rarely across donors, whereas some public TCRs were present in many individuals. According to a later analysis, most CMV-associated TCR beta chains appeared to be HLA-restricted, and the HLA associations seemed to be driven largely by CMV exposure. Fewer than 20 rarely observed V segments, including chromosome 9 orphons, were excluded from the earlier analysis of a few hundred of the donors because counts were too low. The sequencing pipeline was judged likely to have produced a cluster of highly shared sequence variants as a technical artifact. HLA typing was unavailable for some donors at each locus, so association tests used only the typed subset.

Library generation was performed with the immunoSEQ multiplex PCR assay. A mixture of 60 forward primers for TCR Vbeta segments and 13 reverse primers for TCR Jbeta segments was used in the multiplex PCR. Amplification of the CDR3 region of rearranged TCR beta genes was performed with a multiplex PCR assay on genomic DNA. On the Illumina HiSeq System, the amplified TCR beta libraries were sequenced as 87-base-pair reads. Under the source paper's analysis protocol: A later analysis tallied around 80 million unique TCR beta chains across the 666 repertoires, and around 10 million of those chains were shared by two or more donors. Raw reads were error-corrected and collapsed into unique sequences with a nearest-neighbor algorithm that merged closely related sequences to remove PCR and sequencing errors. To assign V, D and J gene segments, CDR3 sequences were aligned to IMGT reference sequences. For a sequence to be retained, a match of at least six nucleotides was required to both a V gene segment and a J gene segment. A rearrangement was called productive if the CDR3 had no stop codons and remained in frame with V and J, and every other rearrangement was called non-productive. Following IMGT convention, CDR3 was defined as the stretch from the second conserved V-encoded cysteine to the conserved J-encoded phenylalanine. Sequences without an unambiguous match to a single V gene segment were excluded from the earlier analysis of 450 to 650 of the donors. In an earlier analysis of around 590 of the donors, a V segment was called functional when productive rearrangements were above 56.7%, and segregating when the standard deviation between donors exceeded 5%. To diagnose cytomegalovirus status from the catalog of TCR beta chain sequences, a statistical classification framework was built. In a later analysis, TCR nucleotide sequences were compared against IMGT/GENE-DB human TR gene sequences so that V and J genes could be assigned. Using the TCRdist pipeline, a later analysis assigned CDR3 sequences along with most-parsimonious VDJ recombination scenarios. In a later analysis, each TCR beta chain was defined by its CDR3 amino acid sequence together with its V-gene family, and reads lacking a unique V-gene family were excluded. A later analysis removed 600 or so highly shared, low-generation-probability nucleotide sequences to deal with suspected cross-contamination and a sequencing artifact. In a later analysis, a clonal expansion index for each public chain was calculated from normalized within-repertoire ranks of inferred template counts. A later analysis computed generation probabilities with a VDJ recombination model fitted to out-of-frame rearrangements, and checked the results against IGoR. Hypergeometric tests were used in a later analysis to score TCR-TCR, TCR-HLA and TCR-CMV co-occurrence, with a repertoire-size bias correction applied to the TCR pairs. To estimate false discovery rates, a later analysis permuted the HLA or CMV assignments 20 times. In a later analysis, co-occurring TCRs were grouped using DBSCAN, and TCRdist sequence similarity was added for clustering within HLA-allele-positive subsets. For co-occurrence clustering, repertoires with fewer than 30,000 or more than 120,000 public chains were excluded, along with five repertoires with anomalous nucleotide sharing. Drawn from immuneACCESS, this table holds only the in-frame rearrangements with V and J called that TCRdb kept. Clones are partly lost; checked studies trace under half to an unresolved V gene and leave the rest unexplained. V and J calls and clone size are those listed in that table; D and trimming were worked out from the DNA. This sample's listing comprises fewer than 150,000 clones. The top ten hold less than 3.5% of the sample.

As regards this clone: The clone's antigen remains unknown.

V is pruned by 4 bases and J by 8 bases, leaving 3 bases of the junction without a gene match. Including the terminal cysteine and phenylalanine, the CDR3 comprises 12 residues. The only DNA kept is the CDR3, 36 bases in frame from the first base. From a lookup of the germline V gene, CDR1 and CDR2 are MDHEN and SYDVKM. The cohort consisted of more than 650 healthy bone marrow donors. Cohort members were all nominally healthy when sampled, although unrecorded immune exposures were likely present. The donor was CMV seronegative and belonged to the group of 352 seronegative cohort members. A peripheral blood sample was provided by each donor, and peripheral blood mononuclear cells were used for TCR beta sequencing. The Qiagen DNeasy Blood Extraction Kit was used to extract genomic DNA from the blood cell samples.

Specimen: PBMCs. This clonotype originated in a middle-aged man in good health and CMV-seronegative. The receptor chain draws on TRBV28 and TRBJ1-2; TRBD1 matches 8 bases in the middle. The nucleotide sequence reads TGTGCCAGCAGTTCAGGGGGCATCGGCTACACCTTC. Its coded protein is CASSSGGIGYTF.